The rows below give T cell receptor beta chains drawn from one sample of a study of immune characterization of retroperitoneal liposarcoma. In TCRdb, the PCR reads were re-called with MiXCR into one record per CDR3 protein. In the table there are roughly 4,600 distinct CDR3 sequences, around 35% of which are singletons. Sequencing used tumor tissue. The source of these receptors is a male donor with retroperitoneal liposarcoma. CDR3s include the opening cysteine and the closing phenylalanine or tryptophan. The order of the fields is J gene, D gene, V gene, clone size, CDR3 protein, CDR3 DNA. The D gene is left open where the match is weak. The listing skips clone size in some rows; elsewhere it reads once, few, many or a size class.

TRBJ2-5	NA	TRBV7-9	medium-sized	CASSSAGVRETQYF	TGTGCCAGCAGCTCGGCAGGGGTGCGCGAGACCCAGTACTTC
TRBJ2-7	TRBD1	TRBV6-1	NA	CASSVQGGGYEQYF	TGTGCCAGCAGCGTACAGGGGGGTGGATACGAGCAGTACTTC
TRBJ2-5	TRBD2	TRBV27	many	CASSLWGGSYQETQYF	TGTGCCAGCAGTTTATGGGGGGGATCTTACCAAGAGACCCAGTACTTC
TRBJ2-1	TRBD2	TRBV11-2	NA	CASSLQTSSYEQFF	TGTGCCAGCAGCCTCCAGACTAGCTCCTACGAGCAGTTCTTC
TRBJ1-3	TRBD1	TRBV27	many	CASSQTPPGQGAGTIYF	TGTGCCAGCAGTCAAACTCCACCGGGACAGGGGGCAGGAACCATATATTTT
TRBJ2-4	NA	TRBV12-3/TRBV12-4	medium-sized	CASTPQGLNIQYF	TGTGCCAGCACCCCTCAGGGGTTAAACATTCAGTACTTC
TRBJ2-1	NA	TRBV7-2	NA	CASSSYVENEQFF	TGTGCCAGCAGCTCGTATGTCGAGAATGAGCAGTTCTTC
TRBJ2-1	TRBD1	TRBV6-8	NA	CASSWDRTGLYNEQFF	TGTGCCAGCAGTTGGGACAGGACAGGTCTATACAATGAGCAGTTCTTC
TRBJ2-1	NA	TRBV6-1	few	CASSGTRQYNEQFF	TGTGCCAGCTCCGGGACCCGACAGTACAATGAGCAGTTCTTC
TRBJ2-7	NA	TRBV5-6	NA	CASSVGSAYEQYF	TGTGCCAGCAGCGTCGGGTCTGCCTACGAGCAGTACTTC
TRBJ2-3	TRBD2	TRBV6-6	few	CASRGSGRGADTQYF	TGTGCCAGCAGGGGGAGCGGGAGAGGTGCAGATACGCAGTATTTT
TRBJ2-3	TRBD1	TRBV6-1	NA	CASSEAGTGPTDTQYF	TGTGCCAGCAGTGAAGCGGGGACAGGGCCCACAGATACGCAGTATTTT
TRBJ2-3	NA	TRBV10-1	few	CASSGGGTQYF	TGCGCCAGCAGCGGTGGGGGTACGCAGTATTTT
TRBJ2-1	NA	TRBV7-6	medium-sized	CASSLPRDRETQFF	TGTGCCAGCAGCTTACCCAGGGACCGAGAGACCCAGTTCTTC
TRBJ2-7	TRBD2	TRBV9	NA	CASSVTSGAGEQYF	TGTGCCAGCAGCGTGACTAGCGGGGCCGGGGAGCAGTACTTC
TRBJ2-1	NA	TRBV18	NA	CASSPQNSGSSSYEQFF	TGTGCCAGCTCACCGCAAAATAGCGGCTCTAGCTCCTACGAGCAGTTCTTC
TRBJ1-4	NA	TRBV7-9	many	CASSKGRALEFEKLFF	TGTGCCAGCAGCAAGGGCAGGGCCTTGGAGTTTGAAAAACTGTTTTTT
TRBJ2-3	NA	TRBV7-2	NA	CASSLVESTQYF	TGTGCCAGCAGCTTAGTGGAGAGCACGCAGTATTTT
TRBJ2-1	NA	TRBV6-1	medium-sized	CASSDRATNYNEQFF	TGTGCCAGCAGTGACCGGGCAACCAACTACAATGAGCAGTTCTTC
TRBJ2-5	TRBD1	TRBV10-2	medium-sized	CASSEPGQGRETQYF	TGCGCCAGCAGTGAGCCGGGACAGGGGAGGGAGACCCAGTACTTC
TRBJ1-6	NA	TRBV7-2	NA	CASSPESTLHF	TGTGCCAGCAGCCCCGAATCAACCCTCCACTTT
TRBJ2-7	NA	TRBV12-3/TRBV12-4	once	CASSRGLRSSSYNEQYF	TGTGCCAGCAGTAGGGGGTTAAGGTCCAGCTCCTACAATGAGCAGTACTTC
TRBJ2-1	NA	TRBV7-2	NA	CASSLTTNNEQFF	TGTGCCAGCAGCTTAACCACGAACAATGAGCAGTTCTTC
TRBJ2-2	NA	TRBV20-1	NA	CSARDLRGGSNTGELFF	TGCAGTGCTAGGGACCTCAGGGGAGGCTCGAACACCGGGGAGCTGTTTTTT
TRBJ2-7	TRBD2	TRBV12-3/TRBV12-4	NA	CASSLVASGYEQYF	TGTGCCAGCAGTTTAGTAGCTAGCGGCTACGAGCAGTACTTC
TRBJ2-3	TRBD2	TRBV6-1	NA	CASSEALSSGTPYF	TGTGCCAGCAGTGAAGCTTTGTCCAGCGGGACTCCGTACTTC
TRBJ2-1	TRBD1	TRBV7-8	many	CASSHRGLSYNEQFF	TGTGCCAGCAGCCACAGGGGGCTTTCCTACAATGAGCAGTTCTTC
TRBJ2-3	NA	TRBV6-8	NA	CASSYDWRSSTDTQYF	TGTGCCAGCAGTTACGATTGGCGGTCTAGCACAGATACGCAGTATTTT
TRBJ2-5	TRBD2	TRBV7-6	few	CASSSGLAGPYQETQYF	TGTGCCAGCAGCTCTGGACTAGCGGGGCCGTACCAAGAGACCCAGTACTTC
TRBJ2-5	TRBD2	TRBV6-1	few	CASTPPPLSRAGVGAGETQYF	TGTGCCAGCACTCCCCCCCCACTATCCCGAGCGGGGGTCGGAGCTGGAGAGACCCAGTACTTC
TRBJ2-2	NA	TRBV18	few	CASSPVGDYTGELFF	TGTGCCAGCTCACCCGTCGGAGATTACACCGGGGAGCTGTTTTTT
TRBJ1-4	TRBD1	TRBV6-6	many	CASSYSRDRNEKLFF	TGTGCCAGCAGTTACTCCCGGGACAGGAATGAAAAACTGTTTTTT
TRBJ1-2	NA	TRBV6-1	NA	CASRTTGISNYGYTF	TGTGCCAGCCGAACAACAGGGATCTCTAACTATGGCTACACCTTC
TRBJ2-1	TRBD2	TRBV6-6	few	CASSPGGGGVHEQFF	TGTGCCAGCAGTCCTGGTGGGGGGGGAGTGCACGAGCAGTTCTTC
TRBJ2-5	TRBD2	TRBV6-1	NA	CAYAWTSGTQETQYF	TGTGCCTATGCTTGGACTAGCGGGACCCAAGAGACCCAGTACTTC
TRBJ2-2	NA	TRBV12-5	medium-sized	CASGLGAGELFF	TGTGCTAGTGGCCTAGGGGCCGGGGAGCTGTTTTTT
TRBJ2-6	NA	TRBV6-1	few	CASRAGTF	TGTGCCAGCCGGGCCGGGACTTTC
TRBJ2-5	TRBD2	TRBV7-9	many	CASSLPGASGRAEYYNEQYF	TGTGCCAGCAGCTTACCCGGGGCTAGCGGGAGGGCCGAATATTACAATGAGCAGTACTTC
TRBJ2-1	NA	TRBV7-9	medium-sized	CASSLIGGENYNEQFF	TGTGCCAGCAGCTTAATAGGGGGGGAGAACTACAATGAGCAGTTCTTC
TRBJ2-5	TRBD2	TRBV6-1	NA	CASSPLAGGYNEQYF	TGTGCCAGCAGCCCCCTAGCGGGGGGTTACAATGAGCAGTACTTC
TRBJ1-1	NA	TRBV6-6	NA	CASSYPVTEAFF	TGTGCCAGCAGTTACCCGGTCACTGAAGCTTTCTTT
TRBJ2-5	NA	TRBV6-8	NA	CASSYHDGRETQYF	TGTGCCAGCAGTTACCACGACGGGCGGGAGACCCAGTACTTC
TRBJ1-1	NA	TRBV12-3/TRBV12-4	many	CASSSTTQGNTEAFF	TGTGCCAGCAGTTCGACTACCCAGGGGAACACTGAAGCTTTCTTT
TRBJ2-3	TRBD2	TRBV20-1	NA	CSAVLGTSGQETQYF	TGCAGTGCTGTGCTGGGGACTAGCGGGCAAGAGACCCAGTACTTT
TRBJ2-7	NA	TRBV12-3/TRBV12-4	NA	CASSSTGSYNEQYF	TGTGCCAGCAGTTCGACTGGCTCCTACAATGAGCAGTACTTC
TRBJ2-1	TRBD2	TRBV12-5	NA	CASAHSGGETQFF	TGTGCTAGTGCCCACAGCGGGGGGGAGACCCAGTTCTTC
TRBJ2-1	NA	TRBV7-2	once	CASSATGTASSYNEQFF	TGTGCCAGCAGCGCAACCGGGACCGCGAGCTCCTACAATGAGCAGTTCTTC
TRBJ2-1	NA	TRBV5-4	many	CASSWSQSGSHNEQFF	TGTGCCAGCAGCTGGTCCCAAAGCGGGTCCCACAATGAGCAGTTCTTC
TRBJ1-5	TRBD1	TRBV7-2	few	CASSNRDRDQPQHF	TGTGCCAGCAGCAATCGGGACAGAGATCAGCCCCAGCATTTT
TRBJ2-1	NA	TRBV7-2	NA	CASSTSGPPYEQFF	TGTGCCAGCAGCACCTCCGGTCCCCCCTACGAGCAGTTCTTC
TRBJ1-6	NA	TRBV6-1	NA	CASSFLGRDNSPLHF	TGTGCCAGCAGTTTTCTCGGCAGGGACAATTCACCCCTCCACTTT